One and the same sample provided the 31 T cell receptor beta chains below, sequenced in a study of control samples from healthy donors and cancer patients. Method: immunoSEQ multiplex PCR; TCRdb's copy keeps in-frame clones and lacks some. The sample carries approximately 79,000 clones, about 89% recorded once. The material sequenced was blood. The source of these receptors is a man aged 45-65 years in good health.

The genes are TRBV7-6 and TRBJ2-3; the D gene could be TRBD1 or TRBD2 (5 bases each). Trimming took 5 bases from V and 3 from J, leaving 15 bases between them. CDR3 length equals 15 residues. The germline V gene has CDR1 SGHVS and CDR2 FNYEAQ. This CDR3 is CASSVGLAGTDTQYF. CDR3 in DNA: TGTGCCAGCAGCGTGGGGCTGGCGGGTACAGATACGCAGTATTTT.

The chain is built from TRBV20-1 and TRBJ1-2, with TRBD1 as a possible D gene (5 bases). Trimming removed 3 bases at V and 4 bases at J, with 15 bases between. The length of the CDR3 is 14 residues. Germline CDR1 and CDR2: DFQATT and SNEGSKA (reference sequence). The CDR3 reads CSASNVGHGYGYTF. As DNA, the CDR3 is TGCAGTGCTAGTAATGTGGGGCACGGCTATGGCTACACCTTC.

Only one count was recorded for this clone. The chain employs TRBV10-1 and TRBJ1-5; D call uncertain. The V end was cut by 2 bases, the J end by 6 bases, with 5 bases between. The CDR3 runs 12 residues. Germline lookup yields CDR1 WNHNN and CDR2 SYGVQD (reference sequence). The CDR3 here is CASSEGSQPQHF. The CDR3 nucleotides read TGCGCCAGCAGTGAGGGGTCTCAGCCCCAGCATTTT.

In DNA form, the CDR3 reads TGTGCCAGCAGTCAAGGGGGGAGAGAGACCCAGTACTTC. Residues: CASSQGGRETQYF. J is TRBJ2-5 and V is TRBV7-2; the D gene could be TRBD1 or TRBD2 (6 bases each). Germline CDR1 and CDR2: SGHTA and FQGNSA. The CDR3 is 13 amino acids. V gave up 6 bases and J gave up 4 bases, with 12 bases separating them.

CDR3 coding DNA: TGTGCCAGCAGCTTAACGTTATCTCTAGGGTTAAACACCGGGGAGCTGTTTTTT. Amino acid sequence: CASSLTLSLGLNTGELFF. The genes are TRBV7-3 and TRBJ2-2; D gene ambiguous. The length of the CDR3 is 18 residues. Trimming stripped 0 bases from V and 2 bases from J, with 16 bases between. The germline V gene has CDR1 SGHTA and CDR2 FQGTGA.

This clone came up a few times. The CDR3 here is CASSETNQPQHF. DNA for the CDR3: TGCGCCAGCAGTGAGACTAATCAGCCCCAGCATTTT. The chain links TRBV10-2 to TRBJ1-5; D is unclear. CDR1 is WSHSY and CDR2 is SAAADI in the germline V gene. The V and J ends lost 2 bases and 4 bases respectively, with 3 bases between them. This CDR3 comprises 12 residues.

This sequence joins TRBV11-2 and TRBJ1-1; D unresolved. The V gene's germline CDR1 is SGHAT and CDR2 FQNNGV. The CDR3 consists of 16 residues. The V end lost 1 base, the J end lost 0 bases, and 12 bases lay between the germline ends. The DNA for the CDR3 is TGTGCCAGCAGCTTAGGGCACGCGCTCCTGAACACTGAAGCTTTCTTT. Translating it yields CASSLGHALLNTEAFF.

CDR3 DNA sequence: TGTGCCAGCAGCCGGGGGGGGTGGGCAGATACGCAGTATTTT. Its protein is CASSRGGWADTQYF. V and J are TRBV14 and TRBJ2-3; 7 nucleotides align to TRBD2. The germline gives CDR1 SGHDN, CDR2 FVKESK. The trim removed 4 bases at V and 4 bases at J, leaving 5 bases unmatched. The CDR3 covers 14 residues.

This clone was detected only once. The chain employs TRBV3-1 (or the pseudogene TRBV3-2) and TRBJ1-3; D gene uncertain. The length of the CDR3 is 17 residues. V was shortened by 0 bases and J by 0 bases, with 12 bases between the two germline ends. Germline V gene data show CDR1 as LGHDT and CDR2 as YNNKEL (reference sequence). In DNA form, the CDR3 reads TGTGCCAGCAGCCAAGATAGCGGGGTTACCTCTGGAAACACCATATATTTT. Translating gives CASSQDSGVTSGNTIYF.

The chain carries TRBV29-1 and TRBJ1-5; 7 bases align to TRBD1. This CDR3 is 12 amino acids long. V lost 5 bases, J lost 4 bases, and 2 bases stayed unmatched. Germline lookup yields CDR1 SQVTM and CDR2 ANQGSEA. CDR3 amino acids: CSVRQGNQPQHF. CDR3 nucleotide sequence: TGCAGCGTTCGACAGGGTAATCAGCCCCAGCATTTT.

The genes are TRBV7-2 and TRBJ1-5; D is undetermined. CDR1 is SGHTA and CDR2 is FQGNSA in the germline V gene. V dropped 1 base and J dropped 0 bases, with 7 bases sitting between them. This CDR3 has 15 amino acids. CDR3 protein: CASSLGQYSNQPQHF. The CDR3 DNA follows: TGTGCCAGCAGCTTAGGTCAATATAGCAATCAGCCCCAGCATTTT. Based on the CDR3 plus reference TRBV7-2 and TRBJ1-5, the full variable domain is GAGVSQSPSNKVTEKGKDVELRCDPISGHTALYWYRQSLGQGLEFLIYFQGNSAPDKSGLPSDRFSAERTGGSVSTLTIQRTQQEDSAVYLCASSLGQYSNQPQHFGDGTRLSIL.

The chain couples TRBV6-6 to TRBJ1-1, with no clear D. Trimming stripped 4 bases from V and 5 bases from J, with 14 bases between. Germline CDR1 MNHNY, CDR2 SVGAGI (reference sequence). The CDR3 contains 14 residues. CDR3: CASSSQRVVTEAFF. CDR3 sequence (DNA): TGTGCCAGCAGTTCTCAGAGGGTTGTAACTGAAGCTTTCTTT.

V and J are TRBV2 and TRBJ1-6; D ambiguous. CDR3 length: 11 residues. The germline V gene has CDR1 SNHLY and CDR2 FYNNEI. V was pared by 3 bases and J by 10 bases, with 4 bases between. The CDR3 loop reads CASSERSPLHF. CDR3 sequence (DNA): TGTGCCAGCAGTGAGCGGTCACCCCTCCACTTT.

This clone was counted a single time. V and J are TRBV11-2 and TRBJ2-7; no definite D call. V was cut by 3 bases and J by 2 bases, with 11 bases left in between. CDR1 and CDR2 (germline): SGHAT, FQNNGV. This CDR3 has 14 amino acids. The CDR3 DNA sequence: TGTGCCAGCAGCTTGAGCGCTTTAGCCTACGAGCAGTACTTC. It yields the protein CASSLSALAYEQYF.

This sequence joins TRBV6-5 and TRBJ2-5; D may be TRBD1 (6 bases). The V gene lost 2 bases and the J gene lost 2 bases, with 9 bases spanning the gap. This CDR3 is 14 amino acids long. Looked up from germline, CDR1 is MNHEY and CDR2 is SVGAGI. The CDR3 loop reads CASSYLDRQETQYF. The DNA for the CDR3 is TGTGCCAGCAGTTACCTGGACAGACAAGAGACCCAGTACTTC.

The chain has TRBV5-6 and TRBJ2-7; no clear D gene. CDR3 length equals 13 residues. Germline CDR1 SGHDT, CDR2 YYEEEE. V was trimmed by 0 bases and J by 3 bases, leaving 7 bases between them. The CDR3 spells CASSLGPNYEQYF. The CDR3 nucleotides are TGTGCCAGCAGCTTGGGACCGAACTACGAGCAGTACTTC.

V is TRBV5-4 and J is TRBJ2-7; D may be TRBD2 (7 bases). The CDR3 runs to 14 residues. Trimming stripped 1 base from V and 2 bases from J, with 10 bases between. Germline CDR1 and CDR2: SGHNT and YYREEE (reference sequence). The CDR3 DNA follows: TGTGCCAGCAGCTTGAGGGGGGGTCCCTACGAGCAGTACTTC. This gives the protein CASSLRGGPYEQYF.

The gene calls are TRBV5-4 and TRBJ1-4; the D is unclear. V was shortened by 3 bases and J by 0 bases, with 15 bases between the two germline ends. This CDR3 region has 17 residues. The germline gives CDR1 SGHNT, CDR2 YYREEE (reference sequence). This CDR3 is CASSSRALGSTNEKLFF. The CDR3 DNA sequence: TGTGCCAGCAGCTCACGGGCCTTGGGATCAACTAATGAAAAACTGTTTTTT.

The chain recombines TRBV9 with TRBJ1-1, with D perhaps TRBD1 (6 bases). The CDR3 runs to 14 residues. Trimming cost V 3 bases and J 2 bases, with 11 bases left between them. The germline CDR1 and CDR2 sequences are SGDLS and YYNGEE. DNA of the CDR3: TGTGCCAGCAGCGGGACAGAAAAAAACACTGAAGCTTTCTTT. The encoded protein is CASSGTEKNTEAFF.

The chain links TRBV12-5 to TRBJ2-1; 10 bases fit TRBD1. Germline V gene data show CDR1 as LGHNT and CDR2 as FRNRAP. The CDR3 consists of 13 residues. V lost 5 bases and J lost 8; bases outside the gene matches: 3. The DNA of the CDR3 is TGTGCTAGTGGTCCGGGGACAGGGGATGAGCAGTTCTTC. Its translation: CASGPGTGDEQFF.

The chain links TRBV7-9 to TRBJ2-7; D is tentatively TRBD1 or TRBD2 (6 bases each). CDR3 size: 17 residues. Between the trimmed V and J ends, which lost 3 bases and 0 bases, there was a span of 18 bases. CDR1 is SEHNR and CDR2 is FQNEAQ in the germline V gene (reference sequence). The CDR3 sequence: CASSFRGERLSSYEQYF. The DNA for the CDR3 is TGTGCCAGCAGCTTTAGGGGGGAACGACTTAGCTCCTACGAGCAGTACTTC.

This chain links TRBV27 with TRBJ1-4, with 7 bases identical to TRBD1. After removal of 2 bases from V and 10 bases from J, the junction contained 7 bases not matched to a gene. CDR1 and CDR2 (germline): MNHEY, SMNVEV (reference sequence). The CDR3 spans 14 residues. CDR3 in amino acids: CASSLEQGEVKLFF. The DNA for the CDR3 is TGTGCCAGCAGTTTAGAGCAGGGGGAGGTAAAACTGTTTTTT. Supplemented by reference TRBV27 and TRBJ1-4, the full variable domain reads EAQVTQNPRYLITVTGKKLTVTCSQNMNHEYMSWYRQDPGLGLRQIYYSMNVEVTDKGDVPEGYKVSRKEKRNFPLILESPSPNQTSLYFCASSLEQGEVKLFFGSGTQLSVL.

This chain joins TRBV23-1 and TRBJ2-1; no clear D. Being an ORF, TRBV23-1 has a function that is uncertain. The CDR3 is 14 amino acids. V was cut by 1 base and J by 7 bases, with 11 bases left in between. The CDR3 here is CASSQLGRINEQFF. The CDR3 region has the DNA TGCGCCAGCAGTCAATTGGGTAGGATTAATGAGCAGTTCTTC.

The gene calls are TRBV9 and TRBJ1-2; 7 bases line up with TRBD1. The CDR3 is made up of 15 amino acids. The V and J ends lost 4 bases and 6 bases, in that order; junction bases with no gene match: 12. Per germline, CDR1 SGDLS and CDR2 YYNGEE. CDR3 region: CASSPLGGARNGYTF. The CDR3 coding sequence is TGTGCCAGCAGCCCGTTAGGGGGCGCCAGGAATGGCTACACCTTC.

The chain carries TRBV3-1 (or the pseudogene TRBV3-2) and TRBJ1-1; 9 bases line up with TRBD1. This CDR3 is built from 14 residues. Germline-derived CDR1 and CDR2 are LGHDT and YNNKEL (reference sequence). The junction had 3 bases not matched to a gene; V was cut back by 4 bases and J by 3 bases. The CDR3 bases are TGTGCCAGCAGCCGAGGGACAGGGCACACTGAAGCTTTCTTT. It translates to CASSRGTGHTEAFF.

CDR3 region: CASSPTQGISNEQFF. The DNA of the CDR3 is TGTGCCAGCAGCCCAACCCAGGGCATCAGCAATGAGCAGTTCTTC. The chain employs TRBV11-2 and TRBJ2-1, with a possible D match to TRBD1 (5 bases). This CDR3 is built from 15 residues. V lost 5 bases and J lost 6, with 17 bases in between. CDR1 is SGHAT and CDR2 is FQNNGV in the germline V gene.

This chain connects TRBV5-6 to TRBJ2-6, with D unresolved. The germline CDR1 and CDR2 sequences are SGHDT and YYEEEE. Between the trimmed V and J ends, which lost 2 bases and 4 bases, there was a span of 10 bases. The CDR3 contains 15 residues. In DNA, the CDR3 is TGTGCCAGCAGCTTTCGGTGGCTCGGGGCCAACGTCCTGACTTTC. Protein product: CASSFRWLGANVLTF. Full variable domain (missing parts from reference TRBV5-6 and TRBJ2-6): DAGVTQSPTHLIKTRGQQVTLRCSPKSGHDTVSWYQQALGQGPQFIFQYYEEEERQRGNFPDRFSGHQFPNYSSELNVNALLLGDSALYLCASSFRWLGANVLTFGAGSRLTVL.

The V call is TRBV5-1, the J call TRBJ1-2, with D possibly TRBD1 on 6 matching bases. V was trimmed by 3 bases and J by 0 bases, leaving 9 bases between them. Germline lookup yields CDR1 SGHRS and CDR2 YFSETQ. The CDR3 is 14 amino acids. Written as DNA, the CDR3 is TGCGCCAGCAGCTCTGGACAGACTAACTATGGCTACACCTTC. Amino acids: CASSSGQTNYGYTF.

The V and J genes are TRBV6-2 or TRBV6-3 and TRBJ2-6, with TRBD1 matching 10 bases. The V gene end was trimmed by 2 bases and the J gene end by 1 base; junction bases not matched to a gene: 14. Germline CDR1 and CDR2: MNHEY and SVGEGT. The CDR3 is 21 residues long. The CDR3 sequence: CASSYTTAGQGLFSGANVLTF. DNA for the CDR3: TGTGCCAGCAGTTACACTACGGCGGGACAGGGGCTTTTTTCTGGGGCCAACGTCCTGACTTTC.

This clone was observed once. V and J are TRBV6-5 and TRBJ2-1; 9 positions agree with TRBD1. Germline lookup yields CDR1 MNHEY and CDR2 SVGAGI. This CDR3 region has 15 residues. V shed 6 bases, J shed 2 bases, and the junction held 5 bases outside the gene matches. The CDR3 bases are TGTGCCAGCAGCGGGGGACAGGGTGCCTACAATGAGCAGTTCTTC. Its protein product is CASSGGQGAYNEQFF.

This chain connects TRBV10-2 to TRBJ1-2; D is uncertain. CDR1 and CDR2 from the germline V gene are WSHSY and SAAADI. Trimming removed 0 bases from V and 7 bases from J, with 18 bases in between. The CDR3 is 16 amino acids. CDR3 in DNA: TGCGCCAGCAGTGAGTCCACATTTAATATAGCTTCTGGCTACACCTTC. It translates to CASSESTFNIASGYTF.